The 21 T cell receptor beta chains given below trace back to one sample, sequenced in a study of blood T cell repertoires in COVID-19 (dated by TCRdb to 2018 to 2021). Libraries came from the immunoSEQ multiplex PCR assay. TCRdb holds this immuneACCESS table with in-frame rearrangements only. Some clones are missing; in checked studies, unresolved V genes explain under half, and the rest has no known cause. This sample lists tens of thousands of clones; approximately 91% were detected once. The biggest ten clones account for around 1.5% of the sample. Sequences were obtained from peripheral blood. The source of these receptors is a human donor in a cohort sampled during active COVID-19.

V gene TRBV4-2 combines with J gene TRBJ1-2; D is perhaps TRBD1 (5 bases). Looked up from germline, CDR1 is LGHNA and CDR2 is YNFKEQ. CDR3 length: 16 residues. Trimming shortened V by 1 base and J by 6 bases, and 18 bases separated the two germline ends. Here the CDR3 reads CASSQVARQGINGYTF. In nucleotides, the CDR3 is TGTGCCAGCAGCCAAGTGGCCCGCCAGGGTATAAATGGCTACACCTTC.

This chain connects TRBV5-6 to TRBJ1-6, with 7 bases identical to TRBD1. The V gene end was trimmed by 3 bases and the J gene end by 10 bases; junction bases not matched to a gene: 7. Germline V gives CDR1 SGHDT, CDR2 YYEEEE. This CDR3 has 14 residues. DNA of the CDR3: TGTGCCAGCAGCTATCGACAGGGCGGGTCACCCCTCCACTTT. Its protein product is CASSYRQGGSPLHF. The whole variable domain, filled in from reference TRBV5-6 and TRBJ1-6, reads DAGVTQSPTHLIKTRGQQVTLRCSPKSGHDTVSWYQQALGQGPQFIFQYYEEEERQRGNFPDRFSGHQFPNYSSELNVNALLLGDSALYLCASSYRQGGSPLHFGNGTRLTVT.

This chain uses TRBV9 with TRBJ2-7; 13 bases align to TRBD2. CDR3 size: 19 residues. V trimming: 0 bases; J trimming: 12 bases; junction bases outside the gene matches: 21. Looked up from germline, CDR1 is SGDLS and CDR2 is YYNGEE. The CDR3 reads CASSVAGAGLAGHPTDSYF. The CDR3 nucleotides are TGTGCCAGCAGCGTAGCAGGCGCGGGACTAGCGGGGCACCCTACCGATTCGTACTTC.

V is TRBV5-1 and J is TRBJ2-1; possible D gene TRBD1, 6 bases. Germline V gene data show CDR1 as SGHRS and CDR2 as YFSETQ. The ends were cut back, 4 bases at V and 7 bases at J, with 18 bases in the middle. The CDR3 consists of 15 residues. CDR3 nucleotides: TGCGCCAGCAGCCCCGTCACAGGGCCATTTAATGAGCAGTTCTTC. Translating gives CASSPVTGPFNEQFF.

This rearrangement joins TRBV4-1 to TRBJ2-2; D is uncertain. In germline, CDR1 is MGHRA, CDR2 YSYEKL. The V gene lost 4 bases and the J gene lost 3 bases, with 15 bases spanning the gap. The CDR3 totals 16 residues. In DNA, the CDR3 is TGCGCCAGCAGCCTCCTGGGCAGCCCTTACACCGGGGAGCTGTTTTTT. Amino acids: CASSLLGSPYTGELFF.

This chain joins TRBV28 and TRBJ1-1; D gene uncertain. V gave up 10 bases and J gave up 3 bases, with 6 bases separating them. This CDR3 is 10 amino acids long. Germline V gives CDR1 MDHEN, CDR2 SYDVKM. CDR3 protein: CATVYTEAFF. In nucleotides, the CDR3 is TGTGCCACCGTTTACACTGAAGCTTTCTTT.

V usage is TRBV19 and J usage is TRBJ2-2; D is possibly TRBD1 (7 bases). CDR3 length: 14 residues. Trimming shortened V by 9 bases and J by 2 bases, and 13 bases separated the two germline ends. Germline CDR1 reads LNHDA; CDR2 reads SQIVND (reference sequence). The CDR3 DNA sequence: TGTGCCAGGGGCGGGACAGAAAACACCGGGGAGCTGTTTTTT. It is translated as CARGGTENTGELFF.

The chain combines TRBV19 with TRBJ2-7, with TRBD2 matching over 7 bases. Germline CDR1 LNHDA, CDR2 SQIVND (reference sequence). After removal of 4 bases from V and 0 bases from J, the junction contained 9 bases not matched to a gene. The CDR3 has 16 amino acids. Here the CDR3 DNA reads TGTGCCAGTAGTAACCGCCCCGGGACTAACTCCTACGAGCAGTACTTC. This gives the protein CASSNRPGTNSYEQYF.

The gene calls are TRBV6-1 and TRBJ1-1; 7 bases map to TRBD1. The germline V gene encodes CDR1 MNHNS and CDR2 SASEGT. V shed 3 bases, J shed 2 bases, and the junction held 6 bases outside the gene matches. The CDR3 runs to 15 residues. The CDR3 DNA reads as TGTGCCAGCAGTGAGGGACAGCTCTTAAACACTGAAGCTTTCTTT. Translation: CASSEGQLLNTEAFF.

The V and J genes are TRBV19 and TRBJ1-5; 8 nucleotides match TRBD1. CDR1 and CDR2 from the germline V gene are LNHDA and SQIVND (reference sequence). The V segment lost 3 bases and the J segment 4 bases; nucleotides outside the gene matches: 8. CDR3 size: 16 residues. CDR3 residues: CASSIKTGVGNQPQHF. The CDR3 DNA is TGTGCCAGTAGTATCAAGACAGGGGTAGGGAATCAGCCCCAGCATTTT.

The chain couples TRBV7-3 to TRBJ2-3, with D possibly matching TRBD1 (6 bases). The V end lost 1 base, the J end lost 2 bases, and 19 bases lay between the germline ends. The CDR3 is 18 amino acids. Germline-derived CDR1 and CDR2 are SGHTA and FQGTGA. CDR3 in amino acids: CASSLMGRTMGATDTQYF. CDR3 sequence (DNA): TGTGCCAGCAGCTTAATGGGTAGGACGATGGGGGCCACAGATACGCAGTATTTT. The full variable domain, with the rest looked up from reference TRBV7-3 and TRBJ2-3, is GAGVSQTPSNKVTEKGKYVELRCDPISGHTALYWYRQSLGQGPEFLIYFQGTGAADDSGLPNDRFFAVRPEGSVSTLKIQRTERGDSAVYLCASSLMGRTMGATDTQYFGPGTRLTVL.

The chain joins TRBV5-1 to TRBJ2-1, with D perhaps TRBD1 (6 bases). V was cut by 4 bases and J by 7 bases, with 12 bases left in between. This CDR3 is 13 amino acids long. Looked up from germline, CDR1 is SGHRS and CDR2 is YFSETQ. The CDR3: CASSPRQENEQFF. CDR3 nucleotide sequence: TGCGCCAGCAGCCCCAGACAGGAAAATGAGCAGTTCTTC.

The chain couples TRBV10-1 to TRBJ2-5; TRBD2 matches 8 bases. With V trimmed by 7 bases and J by 5 bases, 15 bases remained unmatched. Per germline, CDR1 WNHNN and CDR2 SYGVQD (reference sequence). The CDR3 length is 16 residues. CDR3 sequence reads: CASTRTPGGGRETQYF. The DNA of the CDR3 is TGCGCCAGCACCAGGACGCCCGGGGGGGGCCGGGAGACCCAGTACTTC.

This rearrangement joins TRBV7-9 to TRBJ2-7, with 10 positions matching TRBD2. The V gene end was trimmed by 5 bases and the J gene end by 6 bases; junction bases not matched to a gene: 7. CDR1 is SEHNR and CDR2 is FQNEAQ in the germline V gene (reference sequence). The CDR3 totals 14 residues. The CDR3 region is CASSPSSGRLEQYF. The DNA for the CDR3 is TGTGCCAGCAGCCCCTCTAGCGGGAGACTCGAGCAGTACTTC.

This chain links TRBV7-6 with TRBJ2-5, with a weak D call TRBD1 (6 bases). CDR3 length: 16 amino acids. V lost 2 bases and J lost 0, with 13 bases in between. CDR1 and CDR2 (germline): SGHVS, FNYEAQ. CDR3 sequence reads: CASSLRGTGNQETQYF. The CDR3 nucleotides read TGTGCCAGCAGCTTAAGGGGTACAGGGAACCAAGAGACCCAGTACTTC.

This clone was found a few times. V and J are TRBV28 and TRBJ2-7, with D maybe TRBD2 (6 bases). The CDR3 extends over 15 amino acids. Trimming took 4 bases from V and 3 from J, leaving 16 bases between them. CDR1 and CDR2 from the germline V gene are MDHEN and SYDVKM. Written as DNA, the CDR3 is TGTGCCAGCAGTTCACATCCTGCCGGGAGCTACGAGCAGTACTTC. Its protein is CASSSHPAGSYEQYF.

V is TRBV28 and J is TRBJ1-5; 7 nucleotides line up with TRBD1. V was clipped by 8 bases and J by 4 bases; unmatched bases: 2. The CDR3 runs 12 residues. CDR1 MDHEN and CDR2 SYDVKM come from the germline V gene. CDR3 nucleotides: TGTGCCAGCGGACAGGCTAATCAGCCCCAGCATTTT. The encoded protein is CASGQANQPQHF.

V and J are TRBV7-6 and TRBJ2-3; the match to TRBD2 covers 9 bases. This CDR3 comprises 15 residues. The V and J ends lost 5 bases and 4 bases, in that order; junction bases with no gene match: 7. Germline lookup yields CDR1 SGHVS and CDR2 FNYEAQ. The CDR3 DNA reads as TGTGCCAGCAGCCTTTGGACTAGCGACGCAGATACGCAGTATTTT. It is translated as CASSLWTSDADTQYF.

The rearrangement uses TRBV10-1 and TRBJ2-3, with 11 bases identical to TRBD2. The CDR3 length is 15 residues. Germline lookup yields CDR1 WNHNN and CDR2 SYGVQD (reference sequence). V lost 5 bases, J lost 2 bases, and 3 bases stayed unmatched. Here the CDR3 reads CASSPGLAATDTQYF. The CDR3 DNA follows: TGCGCCAGCAGTCCGGGACTAGCGGCCACAGATACGCAGTATTTT.

The chain joins TRBV9 to TRBJ2-3; 7 nucleotides line up with TRBD2. From germline, CDR1 is SGDLS and CDR2 YYNGEE. The CDR3 consists of 16 residues. V dropped 0 bases and J dropped 2; count of bases not matched to a gene: 6. CDR3 region: CASSVGDGRLTDTQYF. The CDR3, as DNA: TGTGCCAGCAGCGTAGGGGACGGGAGGCTCACAGATACGCAGTATTTT.

The V and J genes are TRBV28 and TRBJ1-3, with 7 bases identical to TRBD1. The CDR3 loop spans 13 amino acids. CDR1 and CDR2 from the germline V gene are MDHEN and SYDVKM. V lost 4 bases, J lost 8 bases, and 5 bases stayed unmatched. The CDR3 is CASSYDRVDTIYF. The DNA of the CDR3 is TGTGCCAGCAGTTACGACAGGGTGGACACCATATATTTT.